A selection of T cell receptor beta chains follows, all from one sample in a study of CD8 T cells in Susac syndrome. TCRdb independently ran MiXCR on the immunoSEQ multiplex PCR reads; one entry per CDR3 protein. Among roughly 170,000 distinct CDR3 sequences listed, about 93% were seen once. The sample taken for sequencing was CD4+ T cells from PBMCs. The receptors shown here come from a human donor with multiple sclerosis. Both conserved end residues are part of each CDR3. D genes are given only for firm matches. Expanded clones are given a class, and other clones once, few, many or no size at all.

-	TRBV5-1	-	TRBJ2-2	TGCGCCAGCAGCTTGAACGCGAACACCGGGGAGCTGTTTTTT	CASSLNANTGELFF
TRBD2	TRBV4-3	-	TRBJ2-3	TGCGCCAGCAGCCAAGTGTATGAGGCGGCGGGAGGGGATACGCAGTATTTT	CASSQVYEAAGGDTQYF
TRBD1	TRBV30	-	TRBJ2-4	TGTGCCTGGACCGCACCGGGACAGAGTAGGGCCAAAAACATTCAGTACTTC	CAWTAPGQSRAKNIQYF
-	TRBV6-5	-	TRBJ2-3	TGTGCCAGCAGGAATGGAGATACGCAGTATTTT	CASRNGDTQYF
TRBD2	TRBV6-2/TRBV6-3	-	TRBJ2-7	TGTGCCAGCAGTTCGGCCGGGAGGTCTTATGGTGAGCAGTACTTC	CASSSAGRSYGEQYF
-	TRBV5-4	-	TRBJ2-6	TGTGCCAGCAGCTTCGGGCTTAACTCTGGGGCCAACGTCCTGACTTTC	CASSFGLNSGANVLTF
TRBD2	TRBV2	once	TRBJ2-5	TGTGGACTAGCGGGAGGTTCTAGCGGAGAGACCCAGTACTTC	CGLAGGSSGETQYF
-	TRBV3-1	-	TRBJ1-5	TGTGCCAGCAGCCAAGCAACGGGTTTCAATCAGCCCCAGCATTTT	CASSQATGFNQPQHF
-	TRBV11-2	-	TRBJ2-7	TGTGCCAGCAGCGCGCAGGGCGAGCAGTACTTC	CASSAQGEQYF
-	TRBV5-1	-	TRBJ2-3	TGCGCCAGCAGCCCGGGACGGAAACATACGCAGTATTTT	CASSPGRKHTQYF
-	TRBV4-3	-	TRBJ2-1	TGCGCCAGCAGCCAAGGTCACGGCCTCTCCTACAATGAGCAGTTCTTC	CASSQGHGLSYNEQFF
TRBD2	TRBV28	-	TRBJ2-3	TGTGCCAGCAGTCCCATAGCGGGGGGGAGGACGGATACGCAGTATTTT	CASSPIAGGRTDTQYF
-	TRBV5-1	-	TRBJ2-3	TGCGCCAGCAGCTTTTCTAGCGCCACAGATACGCAGTATTTT	CASSFSSATDTQYF
-	TRBV5-1	-	TRBJ2-3	TGCGCCAGCAGCTCCGGACAGCCAGGCACAGATACGCAGTATTTT	CASSSGQPGTDTQYF
-	TRBV5-1	few	TRBJ2-3	TGCGCCAGCCGTCCTAATCGAGATACGCAGTATTTT	CASRPNRDTQYF
TRBD1	TRBV7-3	-	TRBJ1-1	TGTGCCAGCAGCTTGAGACAGGGGCTCGCCTTTGAAGCTTTCTTT	CASSLRQGLAFEAFF
-	TRBV2	-	TRBJ2-1	TGTGCCAGCAGTGAAGAGATCGCCAATGAGCAGTTCTTC	CASSEEIANEQFF
-	TRBV30	-	TRBJ2-3	TGTGCCTCCCGCCTACTTAGCACAGATACGCAGTATTTT	CASRLLSTDTQYF
-	TRBV13	-	TRBJ2-1	TGTGCCAGCAGCCCCCGACTTCGCCGTAGCTCCTACAATGAGCAGTTCTTC	CASSPRLRRSSYNEQFF
-	TRBV9	-	TRBJ2-5	TGTGCCAGCAGCGTAGACAAACAGACCCAGTACTTC	CASSVDKQTQYF
TRBD1	TRBV19	-	TRBJ2-4	TGTGCCAGTACCGCGGGACAGGGGGGAGACATTCAGTACTTC	CASTAGQGGDIQYF
-	TRBV30	-	TRBJ2-6	TGTGCCTGGAGTTTGTGGAAAGGACTCTCGGCCAACGTCCTGACTTTC	CAWSLWKGLSANVLTF
TRBD2	TRBV6-5	-	TRBJ2-3	TGTGCCAGCAGAACCACTAGCGGGGGAGCAGATACGCAGTATTTT	CASRTTSGGADTQYF
-	TRBV5-1	once	TRBJ1-1	TGCGCCAGCAGCCCACGCCGGGACGGGAACACTGAAGCTTTCTTT	CASSPRRDGNTEAFF
-	TRBV18	-	TRBJ1-1	TGTGCCAGCTCACCATGGAACACTGAAGCTTTCTTT	CASSPWNTEAFF
TRBD1	TRBV27	few	TRBJ2-7	TGTGCCAGCAGCAGACAGGGCGGGCACGAGCAGTACTTC	CASSRQGGHEQYF
-	TRBV3-1	-	TRBJ2-7	TGTGCCAGCAGACTACAGGTAACGGTCTACGAGCAGTACTTC	CASRLQVTVYEQYF
-	TRBV27	-	TRBJ1-6	TGTGCCAGCAGTTCCCGGGGATTCAATTCACCCCTCCACTTT	CASSSRGFNSPLHF
-	TRBV20-1	-	TRBJ1-1	TGCAGTGCTAGACGCACAGGCTCGAACACTGAAGCTTTCTTT	CSARRTGSNTEAFF
-	TRBV5-6	once	TRBJ2-2	TGTGCCAGCAGCCCGGCGGGCTGGGGTTTCACCGGGGAGCTGTTTTTT	CASSPAGWGFTGELFF
-	TRBV24-1	-	TRBJ2-1	TGTGCCACCCGAGGGGGGGCGGGTTACAATGAGCAGTTCTTC	CATRGGAGYNEQFF
-	TRBV7-2	-	TRBJ1-1	TGTGCCAGCAGCCTAGTCTGGGCGAACACTGAAGCTTTCTTT	CASSLVWANTEAFF
-	TRBV2	once	TRBJ1-5	TGTGCCAGCAGTGGGGGGGGCGACCAGCCCCAGCATTTT	CASSGGGDQPQHF
TRBD2	TRBV2	once	TRBJ2-5	TGTGCCAGCAGTAGAGAGCGGGGGGGCCGGGAGACCCAGTACTTC	CASSRERGGRETQYF
TRBD1	TRBV28	once	TRBJ1-1	TGTGCCAGCAGTTCGGGACAGAGAACCACTGAAGTTTTCTTT	CASSSGQRTTEVFF
-	TRBV5-6	-	TRBJ2-5	TGTGCCAGCAGCTTAGGCGGTATGGAGACCCAGTACTTC	CASSLGGMETQYF
-	TRBV15	-	TRBJ2-7	TGTGCCACCAGCAGAGTGAGGAGGAGCACATACTACGAGCAGTACTTC	CATSRVRRSTYYEQYF
-	TRBV30	-	TRBJ2-7	TGTGCCTGGAGTGTAGGTGGCTTCTACGAGCAGTACTTC	CAWSVGGFYEQYF
-	TRBV5-8	-	TRBJ2-2	TGTGCCAGCAGCTTGTTGCTATACACCGGGGAGCTGTTTTTT	CASSLLLYTGELFF
-	TRBV10-3	-	TRBJ1-5	TGTGCCATCAGTGTTAACAGGAACCAGCCCCAGCATTTT	CAISVNRNQPQHF
-	TRBV28	once	TRBJ2-5	TGTGCCAGCAGCCTTACCACCGGGGCCCAGTACTTC	CASSLTTGAQYF
-	TRBV7-9	-	TRBJ2-4	TGTGCCAGCAGCACAGGTTCATGGGACATTCAGTACTTC	CASSTGSWDIQYF
TRBD2	TRBV28	-	TRBJ2-3	TGTGCCAGCACCCCAGCGGGAACAGATACGCAGTATTTT	CASTPAGTDTQYF
-	TRBV30	-	TRBJ2-5	TGTGCCTGGGACCGCCGCGGGGCGCCCATCGGGACCCAGTACTTC	CAWDRRGAPIGTQYF
TRBD2	TRBV20-1	once	TRBJ2-5	TGCAGTGCTAGAGGGCGGGGGTGGTACCAAGAGACCCAGTACTTC	CSARGRGWYQETQYF
TRBD1	TRBV30	-	TRBJ1-1	TGTGCCTGGAGCATAAATTTATTCTCGACAGGGGCGGACACTGAAGCTTTCTTT	CAWSINLFSTGADTEAFF
-	TRBV9	once	TRBJ2-2	TGTGCCAGCAGCCTCAGAATAAACACCGGGGAGCTGTTTTTT	CASSLRINTGELFF
-	TRBV18	-	TRBJ2-3	TGTGCCAGCTCACCCCCCAACCCGGAGGATACGCAGTATTTT	CASSPPNPEDTQYF